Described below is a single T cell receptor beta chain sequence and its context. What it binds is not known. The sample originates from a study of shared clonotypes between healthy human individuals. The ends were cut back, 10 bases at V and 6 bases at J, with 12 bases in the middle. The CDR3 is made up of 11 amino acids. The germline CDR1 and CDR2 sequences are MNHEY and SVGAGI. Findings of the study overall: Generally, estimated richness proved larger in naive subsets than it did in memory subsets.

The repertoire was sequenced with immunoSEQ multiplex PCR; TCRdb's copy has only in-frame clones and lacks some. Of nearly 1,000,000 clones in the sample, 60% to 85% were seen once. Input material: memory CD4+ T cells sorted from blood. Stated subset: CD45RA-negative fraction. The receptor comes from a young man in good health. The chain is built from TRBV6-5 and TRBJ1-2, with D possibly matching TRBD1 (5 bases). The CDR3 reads CATWDFDGYTF. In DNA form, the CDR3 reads TGTGCCACTTGGGACTTCGATGGCTACACCTTC.